The 32 T cell receptor beta chains reported below all come from one sample, sequenced in a study of identical twins. TCRdb called the 5' RACE reads again in MiXCR, with one record for every CDR3 protein. The table lists roughly 1.6 million distinct CDR3 sequences, around 33% of them singletons. The source material was cord blood. The source is a newborn girl in good health.

Remarks on this clonotype: This could be a read error, since a much larger clone is one nucleotide away. The J gene is TRBJ2-7, the V gene TRBV4-2, with D perhaps given as TRBD1 or TRBD2 (5 bases each). Germline CDR1 LGHNA, CDR2 YNFKEQ. The V end lost 0 bases, the J end lost 0 bases, and 9 bases lay between the germline ends. The CDR3 runs to 15 residues. This CDR3 reads CASSQEMGVSYEQYF. For the CDR3, the DNA is TGTGCCAGCAGCCAAGAGATGGGGGTCTCCTACGAGCAGTACTTC.

This clonotype came up a few times. V is TRBV3-1 and J is TRBJ2-3, with no clear D. With 3 bases removed from V and 5 bases from J, the gap between germline ends came to 12 bases. Germline CDR1 reads LGHDT; CDR2 reads YNNKEL (reference sequence). CDR3 length: 14 amino acids. In DNA, the CDR3 is TGTGCCAGCAGCCAGGGATTAGCTATAGATACGCAGTATTTT. Its protein product is CASSQGLAIDTQYF.

This clonotype was found many times. J is TRBJ2-1 and V is TRBV28, with 8 positions matching TRBD2. Germline CDR1 reads MDHEN; CDR2 reads SYDVKM. The ends lost 6 bases at V and 4 bases at J; junction bases unmatched: 5. The CDR3 has 14 residues. DNA of the CDR3: TGTGCCAGCAGGGCCGGGACTAGTTACAATGAGCAGTTCTTC. Translation gives CASRAGTSYNEQFF.

The table lists this clonotype with a few counts. The J gene is TRBJ2-5, the V gene TRBV7-2; TRBD2 matches 11 bases. CDR1 SGHTA and CDR2 FQGNSA come from the germline V gene. The CDR3 has 15 amino acids. J was trimmed by 4 bases and V by 2 bases; bases with no gene match: 3. CDR3 in DNA: TGTGCCAGCAGCTTAAACGGACTAGCGGGAGAGACCCAGTACTTC. Its protein product is CASSLNGLAGETQYF.

CDR3 sequence reads: CASRFLRDQPQHF. As DNA, the CDR3 is TGTGCCAGCAGGTTCCTCCGTGATCAGCCCCAGCATTTT. The chain links TRBV6-1 to TRBJ1-5; the D is unclear. The V end lost 6 bases, the J end lost 5 bases, and 11 bases lay between the germline ends. The CDR3 sequence is 13 residues long. The germline CDR1 and CDR2 sequences are MNHNS and SASEGT.

Only a few counts were recorded for this clonotype. The chain is built from TRBV9 and TRBJ2-5; 7 positions agree with TRBD2. The CDR3 covers 13 residues. Germline V gene lookup returns CDR1 SGDLS and CDR2 YYNGEE. Trimming at V came to 0 bases and at J to 10 bases, leaving 6 bases not matched to a gene. The CDR3 region has the DNA TGTGCCAGCAGCGTAGACCCTCTAGCGGTCCAGTACTTC. The encoded protein is CASSVDPLAVQYF.

The CDR3, as DNA: TGTGCCAGCAGCGGATCTAGCGGGGGATATTACAATGAGCAGTACTTC. Its translation: CASSGSSGGYYNEQYF. The chain couples TRBV13 to TRBJ2-1; 10 bases agree with TRBD2. The end of the DNA fits TRBJ2-7 better, so the J call may be wrong. Germline V gives CDR1 PRHDT, CDR2 FYEKMQ (reference sequence). The CDR3 is 16 amino acids.

V and J are TRBV29-1 and TRBJ1-2; no clear D. Trimming took 0 bases from V and 0 from J, leaving 5 bases between them. Germline CDR1 and CDR2: SQVTM and ANQGSEA. This CDR3 spans 13 amino acids. The DNA for the CDR3 is TGCAGCGTTGAAGATGGGGCTAACTATGGCTACACCTTC. As protein: CSVEDGANYGYTF.

This clonotype appeared a few times. The rearrangement joins TRBV27 to TRBJ1-1; D uncertain. The CDR3 contains 14 residues. The germline gives CDR1 MNHEY, CDR2 SMNVEV (reference sequence). Trimming shortened V by 7 bases and J by 0 bases, and 12 bases separated the two germline ends. The CDR3 coding sequence is TGTGCCAGCATTAGGTTCGCCTTGAACACTGAAGCTTTCTTT. This encodes CASIRFALNTEAFF.

This clonotype appeared many times. The rearrangement links TRBV4-1 to TRBJ1-5; D is unresolved. This CDR3 region has 15 residues. Germline CDR1 reads MGHRA; CDR2 reads YSYEKL. V was pared by 0 bases and J by 4 bases, with 10 bases between. CDR3: CASSQDFLGNQPQHF. CDR3 in DNA: TGCGCCAGCAGCCAAGATTTCCTGGGGAATCAGCCCCAGCATTTT.

This clonotype was counted only a few times. This sequence joins TRBV6-6 and TRBJ2-3; either TRBD1 or TRBD2 may supply D (5 bases each). Germline V gives CDR1 MNHNY, CDR2 SVGAGI (reference sequence). Trimming removed 5 bases from V and 5 bases from J, with 17 bases in between. This CDR3 contains 15 residues. As DNA, the CDR3 is TGTGCCAGCAGTCAACCGGGACCGCACGGAGATACGCAGTATTTT. Its translation: CASSQPGPHGDTQYF.

This clonotype was seen a handful of times. The chain carries TRBV6-1 and TRBJ2-7; D not resolved. V gave up 3 bases and J gave up 5 bases, with 14 bases separating them. CDR1 is MNHNS, CDR2 SASEGT, per germline. The CDR3 has 14 amino acids. The DNA of the CDR3 is TGTGCCAGCAGTGAGAGTAGAGGTAGCCACGAGCAGTACTTC. It yields the protein CASSESRGSHEQYF.

V usage is TRBV5-1 and J usage is TRBJ2-1; D gene unclear. Trimming cost V 0 bases and J 0 bases, with 13 bases left between them. CDR3 length equals 17 residues. Germline V gene sequence: CDR1 SGHRS, CDR2 YFSETQ. The CDR3 DNA reads as TGCGCCAGCAGCTTGGCCGGTAGATTCAGCTCCTACAATGAGCAGTTCTTC. This sequence encodes CASSLAGRFSSYNEQFF.

The chain carries TRBV20-1 and TRBJ2-1; no definite D call. Trimming removed 0 bases from V and 10 bases from J, with 10 bases in between. This CDR3 is built from 12 residues. Germline V gene sequence: CDR1 DFQATT, CDR2 SNEGSKA (reference sequence). The CDR3 region is CSARETRWEQFF. CDR3 nucleotide sequence: TGCAGTGCTAGAGAGACCCGGTGGGAGCAGTTCTTC.

This clonotype has a handful of counts. The genes are TRBV11-2 and TRBJ2-7; TRBD2 might be the D (5 bases). V lost 1 base and J lost 3, with 10 bases in between. Germline V gives CDR1 SGHAT, CDR2 FQNNGV. CDR3 size: 14 residues. In DNA form, the CDR3 reads TGTGCCAGCAGCTTAGGGGGAGATTACTACGAGCAGTACTTC. This codes for CASSLGGDYYEQYF.

The chain employs TRBV11-2 and TRBJ2-1; 7 bases fit TRBD2. The CDR3 runs to 12 residues. Unmatched junction bases numbered 5, after V lost 8 bases and J lost 7 bases. The V gene's germline CDR1 is SGHAT and CDR2 FQNNGV. The CDR3 nucleotides read TGTGCCAGCGGGGGGGGTTGGAATGAGCAGTTCTTC. It yields the protein CASGGGWNEQFF.

The rearrangement links TRBV3-1 to TRBJ2-4; D gene uncertain. Per germline, CDR1 LGHDT and CDR2 YNNKEL (reference sequence). Deletions cut 0 bases from V and 1 base from J, with 10 bases between. The CDR3 contains 16 residues. CDR3 in DNA: TGTGCCAGCAGCCAAGACCTGTCCGGGGCCAAAAACATTCAGTACTTC. Its protein product is CASSQDLSGAKNIQYF.

In DNA form, the CDR3 reads TGCAGTGCTTATAGGCCGGGACAGGGCACAGATACGCAGTATTTT. It yields the protein CSAYRPGQGTDTQYF. J is TRBJ2-3 and V is TRBV20-1, with 8 bases matching TRBD1. Trimming removed 5 bases from V and 1 base from J; junction bases left unmatched: 8. The length of the CDR3 is 15 residues. In germline, CDR1 is DFQATT, CDR2 SNEGSKA (reference sequence).

This chain joins TRBV6-2 or TRBV6-3 and TRBJ1-2; D is possibly TRBD1 (5 bases). Germline CDR1 MNHEY, CDR2 SVGEGT. With 0 bases removed from V and 3 bases from J, the gap between germline ends came to 8 bases. CDR3 length: 14 amino acids. CDR3 sequence reads: CASSYSNRHYGYTF. In DNA, the CDR3 is TGTGCCAGCAGTTACTCGAACAGGCACTATGGCTACACCTTC.

This clonotype came up a few times. This chain links TRBV12-3 or TRBV12-4 with TRBJ1-2; D is unresolved. This CDR3 comprises 14 residues. Trimming took off 1 base at V and 4 bases at J, with 10 bases between the two ends. In nucleotides, the CDR3 is TGTGCCAGCAGTTTAGAGGGCAGCTTCTATGGCTACACCTTC. Amino acids: CASSLEGSFYGYTF.

The chain combines TRBV29-1 with TRBJ1-2; 10 nucleotides match TRBD1. Germline V CDR1 and CDR2: SQVTM, ANQGSEA. The J segment lost 5 bases and the V segment lost 5 bases, leaving 8 bases of the junction unmatched. This CDR3 comprises 14 residues. In DNA form, the CDR3 reads TGCAGCGTTTCGAGGGGACAGGGGAATTATGGCTACACCTTC. Its protein is CSVSRGQGNYGYTF.

The DNA of the CDR3 is TGTGCCAGCAGCTTAGGTTCGCTAGCGGGAGATACGCAGTATTTT. As protein: CASSLGSLAGDTQYF. J is TRBJ2-3 and V is TRBV7-2; 8 nucleotides match TRBD2. Germline V gene sequence: CDR1 SGHTA, CDR2 FQGNSA. Trimming cost V 1 base and J 5 bases; bases outside gene matches: 5. There are 15 residues in the CDR3.

CDR3 amino acids: CRAGQGRTDTQYF. The CDR3 nucleotides are TGCAGAGCCGGACAGGGCCGCACAGATACGCAGTATTTT. This chain joins TRBV20-1 and TRBJ2-3; the match to TRBD1 covers 8 bases. The CDR3 consists of 13 residues. Germline V gene lookup returns CDR1 DFQATT and CDR2 SNEGSKA (reference sequence).

The chain combines TRBV9 with TRBJ2-5; possible D gene TRBD1, 5 bases. CDR3 size: 14 residues. V was trimmed by 0 bases and J by 5 bases, leaving 11 bases between them. Germline V gene lookup returns CDR1 SGDLS and CDR2 YYNGEE. The CDR3 is CASSVDARVETQYF. The CDR3, as DNA: TGTGCCAGCAGCGTAGATGCCAGGGTCGAGACCCAGTACTTC.

This clonotype came up a few times. V and J are TRBV12-3 or TRBV12-4 and TRBJ1-6; D gene uncertain. This CDR3 has 14 amino acids. Deletions cut 2 bases from V and 5 bases from J, with 7 bases between. The CDR3 sequence is CASSLNSNNSPLHF. In nucleotides, the CDR3 is TGTGCCAGCAGTTTAAACAGCAATAATTCACCCCTCCACTTT.

The genes are TRBV18 and TRBJ2-2; D unresolved. The V end lost 5 bases, the J end lost 2 bases, and 9 bases lay between the germline ends. The CDR3 length is 14 residues. The germline gives CDR1 KGHSH, CDR2 LQKENI. CDR3: CASSRAPNTGELFF. Written as DNA, the CDR3 is TGTGCCAGCTCAAGAGCGCCTAACACCGGGGAGCTGTTTTTT.

At least ten counts were recorded for this clonotype. The J gene is TRBJ2-4, the V gene TRBV15; 8 bases map to TRBD2. V lost 6 bases to trimming and J lost 9 bases; unmatched junction nucleotides: 7. Germline CDR1 LNHNV, CDR2 YYDKDF (reference sequence). The CDR3 totals 13 residues. CDR3 nucleotides: TGTGCCACCAGATTGGGACTAGAAGGCATTCAGTACTTC. This codes for CATRLGLEGIQYF.

This sequence joins TRBV6-5 and TRBJ2-4; 16 nucleotides match TRBD2. Germline loops: CDR1 MNHEY, CDR2 SVGAGI. The CDR3 runs 13 residues. J lost 11 bases, V lost 5 bases, and 0 bases had no gene match. CDR3 bases: TGTGCCAGCAGTGGGACTAGCGGGAGGGTTCAGTACTTC. Protein sequence: CASSGTSGRVQYF.

This chain links TRBV7-2 with TRBJ1-5; no reliable D call. The CDR3 has 15 amino acids. CDR1 and CDR2 (germline): SGHTA, FQGNSA. Trimming left V 1 base short and J 4 bases short, with 11 bases between. Written as DNA, the CDR3 is TGTGCCAGCAGCTTAGAAAGGGAGGTTAATCAGCCCCAGCATTTT. This encodes CASSLEREVNQPQHF.

In its sample, this clonotype was seen a few times. The genes are TRBV11-2 and TRBJ1-2; 7 nucleotides agree with TRBD1. The CDR3 is 15 residues long. V was clipped by 0 bases and J by 8 bases; unmatched bases: 9. Germline V gene lookup returns CDR1 SGHAT and CDR2 FQNNGV. CDR3 DNA: TGTGCCAGCAGCTTAGATAACAGGGGATCGTACGGCTACACCTTC. It codes for CASSLDNRGSYGYTF.

This clonotype was recorded many times. Written as DNA, the CDR3 is TGTGCCAGCAGCTTAGGTGGGACAGGGGCGTATGGCTACACCTTC. This encodes CASSLGGTGAYGYTF. This sequence joins TRBV7-9 and TRBJ1-2; the match to TRBD1 covers 10 bases. The CDR3 length is 15 residues. Germline V lookup: CDR1 SEHNR, CDR2 FQNEAQ (reference sequence). J was trimmed by 5 bases and V by 1 base; bases with no gene match: 4.

Here the CDR3 DNA reads TGCAGTGCTGCAACCGGACTAGCGGGGGATCTTGAGACCCAGTACTTC. Its translation: CSAATGLAGDLETQYF. This rearrangement joins TRBV20-1 to TRBJ2-5; 13 nucleotides match TRBD2. Trimming removed 5 bases from V and 5 bases from J; junction bases left unmatched: 11. CDR1 and CDR2 (germline): DFQATT, SNEGSKA (reference sequence). The CDR3 is made up of 16 amino acids.